This T cell receptor beta chain was observed in a study of CD8 T cells in ankylosing spondylitis. Overall study results and limits: There was reportedly significant enrichment of clones that were disease-linked in matched ankylosing spondylitis synovial fluid. Ankylosing spondylitis blood seemed to carry a telltale TCR beta motif made of about 8 highly homologous variants.

In this sample, this clonotype turned up a few times. The antigen is undetermined. This CDR3 has 10 amino acids. Between the trimmed V and J ends, which lost 6 bases and 2 bases, there was a span of 1 base. TCRdb reanalysed the 5' RACE reads using MiXCR and keeps one entry per CDR3 protein. The sample carries just under 350,000 distinct CDR3 sequences, roughly 15% recorded once. This rearrangement joins TRBV12-3 or TRBV12-4 to TRBJ1-1; D is ambiguous. The source of this sequence is a male donor with ankylosing spondylitis or in good health (not recorded which). Sample: blood, either unsorted or a sorted T cell fraction (not recorded which). CDR3 sequence (DNA): TGTGCCAGCAGCAACACTGAAGCTTTCTTT. Protein: CASSNTEAFF.